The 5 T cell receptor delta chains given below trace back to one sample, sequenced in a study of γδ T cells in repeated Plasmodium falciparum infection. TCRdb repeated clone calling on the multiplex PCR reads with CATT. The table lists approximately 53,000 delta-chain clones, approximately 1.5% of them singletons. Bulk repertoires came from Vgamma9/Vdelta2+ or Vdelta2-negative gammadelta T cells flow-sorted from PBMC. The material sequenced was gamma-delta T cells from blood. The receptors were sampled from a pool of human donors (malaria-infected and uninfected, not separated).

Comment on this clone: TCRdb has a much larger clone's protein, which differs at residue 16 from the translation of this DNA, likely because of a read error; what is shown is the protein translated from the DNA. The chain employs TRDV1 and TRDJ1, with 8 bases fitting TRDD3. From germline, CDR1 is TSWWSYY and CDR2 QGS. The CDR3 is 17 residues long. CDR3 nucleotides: TGTGCTCTTGGGGGACCACCCCGGGATACGAGCTCCGATAAACTCACCTTT. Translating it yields CALGGPPRDTSSDKLTF.

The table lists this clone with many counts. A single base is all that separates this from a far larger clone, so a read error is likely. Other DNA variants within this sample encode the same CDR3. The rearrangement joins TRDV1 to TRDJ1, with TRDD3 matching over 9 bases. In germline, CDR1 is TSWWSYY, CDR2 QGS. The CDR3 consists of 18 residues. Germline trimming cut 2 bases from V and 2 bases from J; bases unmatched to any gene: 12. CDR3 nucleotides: TGTGCTCTTGGGGAAGGCCTTGTCGGGGGATACATGACCGATAAACTCATCTTT. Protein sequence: CALGEGLVGGYMTDKLIF.

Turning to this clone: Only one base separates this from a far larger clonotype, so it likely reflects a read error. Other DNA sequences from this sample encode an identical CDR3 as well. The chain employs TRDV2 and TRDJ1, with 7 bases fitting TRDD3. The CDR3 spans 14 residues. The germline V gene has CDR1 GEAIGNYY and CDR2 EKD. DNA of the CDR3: TGTGCCTGTGACAGCCTCTGGGGGCCCGATAAGCTCATCTTT. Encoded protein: CACDSLWGPDKLIF.

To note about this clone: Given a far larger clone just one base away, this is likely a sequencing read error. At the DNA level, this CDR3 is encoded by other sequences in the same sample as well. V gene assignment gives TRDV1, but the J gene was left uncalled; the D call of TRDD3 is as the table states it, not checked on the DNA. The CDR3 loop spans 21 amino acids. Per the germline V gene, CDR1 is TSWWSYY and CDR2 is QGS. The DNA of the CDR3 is TGTGCTCTTGGCGATTCCTACTGGTACTGGGGGATCCATTCGTACACCGATAAACTCATCTTC. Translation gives CALGDSYWYWGIHSYTDKLIF.

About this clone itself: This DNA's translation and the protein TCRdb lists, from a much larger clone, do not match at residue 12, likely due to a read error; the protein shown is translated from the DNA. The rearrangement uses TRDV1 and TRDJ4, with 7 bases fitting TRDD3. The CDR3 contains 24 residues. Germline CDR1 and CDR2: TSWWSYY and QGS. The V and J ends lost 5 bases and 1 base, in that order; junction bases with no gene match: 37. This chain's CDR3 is CALGKAVTYWVNWGSEGYVRPLIF. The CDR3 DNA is TGTGCTCTTGGGAAGGCGGTGACCTACTGGGTGAACTGGGGATCCGAAGGCTACGTCAGACCCCTGATCTTT.